This TCR beta chain comes out of a study of Ad26.COV2.S vaccination and SARS-CoV-2 variants. This clone was recorded only once. TCRdb keeps only in-frame clones here, not all; method: immunoSEQ multiplex PCR. Of about 390,000 clones in the sample, around nine tenths were seen once. Treatment here: 19 received Ad26.COV2.S at low or high dose, single or two shots; about 5 received placebo; per-sample allocation not given. Each sample was drawn 63 days after the first injection (of vaccine or placebo). The CDR3 extends over 13 amino acids. Germline V gene data show CDR1 as PRHDT and CDR2 as FYEKMQ (reference sequence). The V gene lost 2 bases and the J gene lost 9 bases, with 11 bases spanning the gap.

Material: peripheral blood, obtained in a trial of Ad26.COV2.S vaccine versus placebo. The sequence came from a person aged 18 to 65 who received the Ad26.COV2.S COVID-19 vaccine or a placebo. The chain employs TRBV13 and TRBJ2-1, with D maybe TRBD1 (5 bases). In nucleotides, the CDR3 is TGTGCCAGCAGCTTATATGGGGCCGGTGAGCAGTTCTTC. This gives the protein CASSLYGAGEQFF.